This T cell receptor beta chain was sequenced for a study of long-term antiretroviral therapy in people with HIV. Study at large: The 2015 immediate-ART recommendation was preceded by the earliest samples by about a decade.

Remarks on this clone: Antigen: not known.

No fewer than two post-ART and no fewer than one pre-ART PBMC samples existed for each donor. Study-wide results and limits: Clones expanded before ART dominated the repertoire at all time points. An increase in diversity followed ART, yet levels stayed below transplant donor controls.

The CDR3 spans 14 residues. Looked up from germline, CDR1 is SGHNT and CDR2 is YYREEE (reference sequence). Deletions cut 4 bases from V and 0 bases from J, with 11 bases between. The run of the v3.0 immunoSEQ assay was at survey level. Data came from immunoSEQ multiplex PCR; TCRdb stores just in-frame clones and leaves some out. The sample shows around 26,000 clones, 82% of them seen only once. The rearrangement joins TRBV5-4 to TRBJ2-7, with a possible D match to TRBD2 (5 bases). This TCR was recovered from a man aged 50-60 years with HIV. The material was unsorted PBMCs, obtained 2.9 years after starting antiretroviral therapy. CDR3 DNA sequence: TGTGCCAGCAGCCCCGGGGTAAGCTCCTACGAGCAGTACTTC. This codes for CASSPGVSSYEQYF.